A selection of T cell receptor beta chains follows, all from one sample in a study of identical twins. TCRdb reprocessed the 5' RACE reads via MiXCR and lists one record per CDR3 protein. The table includes around 670,000 distinct CDR3 sequences, 5.5% to 6.5% detected once. The specimen sequenced was naive T cells sorted from blood. These receptors originate from a young man in good health. Each CDR3 is given with its conserved first and last residue. The D gene is left open where the match is weak. Size is stated for part of the rows, as once, few or many counts, or as a class when the clone is expanded.

>TRBV27|.|few|TRBJ1-5
TGTGCCAGCAGTTCATATTTAACCAAGGGCTTAACGGGCAATCAGCCCCAGCATTTT
CASSSYLTKGLTGNQPQHF
>TRBV29-1|.|many|TRBJ1-1
TGCAGCGTTGAATCACTCATGAACACTGAAGCTTTCTTT
CSVESLMNTEAFF
>TRBV10-3|.|many|TRBJ1-2
TGTGCCATCAGCAAAGAGAGTGGCAGCTATGGCTACACCTTC
CAISKESGSYGYTF
>TRBV13|TRBD2|few|TRBJ2-1
TGTGCCAGCAGCTTAGAGACTAGCGGGGCCATTTCCAACAATGAGCAGTTCTTC
CASSLETSGAISNNEQFF
>TRBV12-3/TRBV12-4|.|many|TRBJ2-1
TGTGCCAGCAGTAGTTATGCGGGGATCTCCTACAATGAGCAGTTCTTC
CASSSYAGISYNEQFF
>TRBV27|TRBD1|many|TRBJ2-7
TGTGCCAGCAGTTTAATCGGGGGCGGACAGGGGTACGAGCAGTACTTC
CASSLIGGGQGYEQYF
>TRBV11-2|TRBD1|.|TRBJ1-2
TGTGCCAGCAGCTTTACAGGGGCCTATGGCTACACCTTC
CASSFTGAYGYTF
>TRBV11-1|.|few|TRBJ2-5
TGTGCCAGCAGCTTCCGGCTTGACCAAGAGACCCAGTACTTC
CASSFRLDQETQYF
>TRBV7-2|TRBD2|many|TRBJ2-3
TGTGCCAGCAGCCTTAGCGGGAGAACAGATACGCAGTATTTT
CASSLSGRTDTQYF
>TRBV29-1|TRBD2|.|TRBJ2-3
TGCAGCGTTAATGGGGGGGGGTTCACAGATACGCAGTATTTT
CSVNGGGFTDTQYF
>TRBV29-1|.|many|TRBJ2-1
TGCAGCGTCTGGGGCGATGAGCAGTTCTTC
CSVWGDEQFF
>TRBV12-3/TRBV12-4|.|many|TRBJ2-1
TGTGCCAACTATCAGGGGGGGGAGCAGTTCTTC
CANYQGGEQFF
>TRBV3-1|.|few|TRBJ2-5
TGTGCCAGCAGCGCCCGGGACCTTGAAGAGACCCAGTACTTC
CASSARDLEETQYF
>TRBV28|.|few|TRBJ2-1
TGTGCCAGCAGTCCCTTGGGACACCCGTTGGGTTACAATGAGCAGTTCTTC
CASSPLGHPLGYNEQFF
>TRBV24-1|TRBD1|many|TRBJ2-1
TGTGCCACCGACAGGGTCCAGATCTTC
CATDRVQIF
>TRBV18|TRBD1|.|TRBJ2-1
TGTGCCAGCTCACCCGACAGGGTGGGCGATGAGCAGTTCTTC
CASSPDRVGDEQFF
>TRBV4-3|.|few|TRBJ2-7
TGCGCCAGCAGCCTCAATCGTGGAGGACAGCAGTACTTC
CASSLNRGGQQYF
>TRBV10-3|TRBD1|.|TRBJ1-1
TGTGCCATATCCGGGACAGGGCAGAACACTGAAGCTTTCTTT
CAISGTGQNTEAFF
>TRBV28|.|many|TRBJ1-5
TGTGCCAGCAGGGCCAGTAATCAGCCCCAGCATTTT
CASRASNQPQHF
>TRBV5-1|TRBD1|many|TRBJ2-2
TGCGCCAGCAGCGGTATCGGACAGGAAAACACCGGGGAGCTGTTTTTT
CASSGIGQENTGELFF
>TRBV20-1|TRBD2|few|TRBJ2-2
TGCAGTGCTAGTATTGCGGGAGGGCCGACCGGGGAGCTGTTTTTT
CSASIAGGPTGELFF
>TRBV2|.|few|TRBJ2-7
TGTGCCAGCAGTGTGGGATCCGAGGAGTACTTC
CASSVGSEEYF
>TRBV12-3/TRBV12-4|.|many|TRBJ1-5
TGTGCCAGCAGTCGATTCGGCAATCAGCCCCAGCATTTT
CASSRFGNQPQHF
>TRBV5-6|TRBD1|many|TRBJ2-2
TGTGCCAGCAGCTCCGTCCAGGGGGCTAACACCGGGGAGCTGTTTTTT
CASSSVQGANTGELFF
>TRBV9|TRBD2|few|TRBJ2-1
TGTGCCAGCAGCGGCCGTGCTAGCGGGATAGGGAATGAGCAGTTCTTC
CASSGRASGIGNEQFF
>TRBV5-1|.|few|TRBJ1-1
TGCGCCAGCAGCTTGGAAGTTGGGAATTCTGAAGCTTTCTTT
CASSLEVGNSEAFF
>TRBV7-9|.|many|TRBJ2-5
TGTGCCAGCAGCCCCGCAGGAGGAGGAGAGACCCAGTACTTC
CASSPAGGGETQYF
>TRBV5-1|.|many|TRBJ2-3
TGCGCCAGCAGCCCCCCGACAGGATCGACAGATACGCAGTATTTT
CASSPPTGSTDTQYF
>TRBV28|TRBD2|many|TRBJ2-3
TGTGCCAGCAACGGCGGGAGGATTAATGCAGATACGCAGTATTTT
CASNGGRINADTQYF
>TRBV27|.|many|TRBJ1-1
TGTGCCAGCAGTTTCGGGGAGATCACTGAAGCTTTCTTT
CASSFGEITEAFF
>TRBV5-1|.|.|TRBJ2-5
TGCGCCAGCACCAACCCCCAAGAGACCCAGTACTTC
CASTNPQETQYF
>TRBV28|.|many|TRBJ1-5
TGTGCCAGCAGTTCACACGGTAGCAATCAGCCCCAGCATTTT
CASSSHGSNQPQHF
>TRBV15|.|many|TRBJ1-1
TGTGCCACCAGCGGTGAGTGGGGCGCCGCTGAAGCTTTCTTT
CATSGEWGAAEAFF
>TRBV9|.|few|TRBJ2-2
TGTGCCAGCAGCTCGACAGTGGGGGAGCTGTTTTTT
CASSSTVGELFF
>TRBV27|TRBD2|few|TRBJ2-1
TGTGCCAGCAGTTTATGGACTAGTAGTCAGTTCTTC
CASSLWTSSQFF
>TRBV4-2|.|few|TRBJ2-1
TGTGCCAGCAGCCAAGTTAGCGGAGTCTACAATGAGCAGTTCTTC
CASSQVSGVYNEQFF
>TRBV5-1|.|many|TRBJ2-7
TGCGCCAGCAGCTTGGCTCCGTTAACGGACAGTAGCTACCACGAGCAGTACTTC
CASSLAPLTDSSYHEQYF
>TRBV12-3/TRBV12-4|.|many|TRBJ1-5
TGTGCCAGCAGTTGGGGTCAGGGGAATCAGCCCCAGCATTTT
CASSWGQGNQPQHF
>TRBV24-1|TRBD1|.|TRBJ2-7
TGTGCCACCAGTGCACAGGGGGCGGATTACGAGCAGTACTTC
CATSAQGADYEQYF
>TRBV7-9|.|.|TRBJ2-3
TGTGCCACGCCAGGGGGCACAGATACGCAGTATTTT
CATPGGTDTQYF
>TRBV24-1|.|few|TRBJ1-2
TGTGCCACCAGTGATTTGCGTATGGAACAGGGTCCGAACTATGGCTACACCTTC
CATSDLRMEQGPNYGYTF
>TRBV6-2/TRBV6-3|.|many|TRBJ2-1
TGTGCCAGCAGTTTGACAGGCCTGGATGAGCAGTTCTTC
CASSLTGLDEQFF
>TRBV20-1|TRBD2|.|TRBJ2-7
TGCAGTGCTAGGCCACTAGCGGGCCCCACCCAGCAGTACTTC
CSARPLAGPTQQYF
>TRBV20-1|TRBD2|few|TRBJ2-1
TGCAGTGCTAGTGCCGGGACTAGTTTGAATGAGCAGTTCTTC
CSASAGTSLNEQFF
>TRBV6-1|TRBD2|many|TRBJ2-5
TGTGCCAGCAGTGGTACTAGCGGGAGGCCCCAGACCCAGTACTTC
CASSGTSGRPQTQYF
>TRBV12-3/TRBV12-4|TRBD2|many|TRBJ2-1
TGTGCCAGCAGACTGGGACTAGCGGGAAGCAATGAGCAGTTCTTC
CASRLGLAGSNEQFF
>TRBV10-3|TRBD2|many|TRBJ2-1
TGTGCCATCAGGAATAGCGGGTCCTCCTACAATGAGCAGTTCTTC
CAIRNSGSSYNEQFF
>TRBV5-1|TRBD1|.|TRBJ2-5
TGCGCCAGCAGCCCAGGGACAGCCTCCAAGGGGAGTCAAGAGACCCAGTACTTC
CASSPGTASKGSQETQYF
>TRBV7-9|.|.|TRBJ1-4
TGTGCCAGCAGCTCCCGACAGTATGAAAAACTGTTTTTT
CASSSRQYEKLFF
>TRBV6-2/TRBV6-3|.|many|TRBJ2-5
TGTGCCAGCAGTTCCTCCAGTTGGCGGGAGACCCAGTACTTC
CASSSSSWRETQYF
>TRBV28|.|many|TRBJ1-1
TGTGCCAGCAGTTTTAGGACCCTGAACACTGAAGCTTTCTTT
CASSFRTLNTEAFF
>TRBV20-1|.|many|TRBJ2-1
TGCAGTGCCGAAGTTCCGGAAACAGGCTCCTACAATGAGCAGTTCTTC
CSAEVPETGSYNEQFF